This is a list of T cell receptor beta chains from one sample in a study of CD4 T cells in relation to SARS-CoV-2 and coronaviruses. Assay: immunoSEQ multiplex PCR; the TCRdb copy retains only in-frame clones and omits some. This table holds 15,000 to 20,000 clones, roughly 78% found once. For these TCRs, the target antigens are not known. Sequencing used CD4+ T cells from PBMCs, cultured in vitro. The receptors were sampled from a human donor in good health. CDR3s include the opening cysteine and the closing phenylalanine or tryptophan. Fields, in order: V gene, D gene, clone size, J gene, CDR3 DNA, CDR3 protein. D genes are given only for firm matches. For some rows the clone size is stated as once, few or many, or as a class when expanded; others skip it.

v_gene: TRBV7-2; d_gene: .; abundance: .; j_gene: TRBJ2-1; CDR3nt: TGTGCCAGCAGCTTAGGCGACAGGCACCCGAACTACAATGAGCAGTTCTTC; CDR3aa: CASSLGDRHPNYNEQFF
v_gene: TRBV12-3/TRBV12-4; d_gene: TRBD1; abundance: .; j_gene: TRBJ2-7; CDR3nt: TGTGCCAGCGGGACAGGGGCCTACGAGCAGTACTTC; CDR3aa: CASGTGAYEQYF
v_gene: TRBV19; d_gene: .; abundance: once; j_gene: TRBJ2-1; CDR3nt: TGTGCCAGTAGTACCCAAGCGGAACCCTACAATGAGCAGTTCTTC; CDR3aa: CASSTQAEPYNEQFF
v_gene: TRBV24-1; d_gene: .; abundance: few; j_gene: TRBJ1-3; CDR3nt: TGTGCCACCAGTGATCCCGGACGGCCAAGCTCTGGAAACACCATATATTTT; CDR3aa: CATSDPGRPSSGNTIYF
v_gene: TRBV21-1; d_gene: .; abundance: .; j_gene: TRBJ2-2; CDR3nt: TGTGCCAGCAGCAAAGCGTGGTCAGAGAACACCGGGGAGCTGTTTTTT; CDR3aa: CASSKAWSENTGELFF
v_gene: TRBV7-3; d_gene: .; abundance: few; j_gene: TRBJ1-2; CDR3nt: TGTGCCAGCAGCCCGCAGAGTAACTATGGCTACACCTTC; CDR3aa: CASSPQSNYGYTF
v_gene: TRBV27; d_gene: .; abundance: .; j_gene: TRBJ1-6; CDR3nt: TGTGCCAGCAGTTCCCCAGAGCTCAATTCACCCCTCCACTTT; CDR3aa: CASSSPELNSPLHF
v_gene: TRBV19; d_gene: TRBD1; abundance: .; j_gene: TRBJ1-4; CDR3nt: TGTGCCAGTAGGGGGACAGGGGGTCGGAATGAAAAACTGTTTTTT; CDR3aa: CASRGTGGRNEKLFF
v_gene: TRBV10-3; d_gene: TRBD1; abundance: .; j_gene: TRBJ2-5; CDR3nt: TGTGCCATCAGTGAATCAGGGGGACAAGAGACCCAGTACTTC; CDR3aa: CAISESGGQETQYF
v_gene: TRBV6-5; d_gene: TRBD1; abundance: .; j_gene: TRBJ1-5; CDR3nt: TGTGCCAGCAGTCGGGACAGGGCTCCTCAGCCCCAGCATTTT; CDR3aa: CASSRDRAPQPQHF